Following are 26 T cell receptor beta chains from one sample sequenced in a study of blood T cell repertoires in COVID-19. Libraries were prepared by immunoSEQ multiplex PCR; TCRdb keeps only in-frame clonotypes and omits some of them. The sample holds 110,000 or so clones, about three quarters seen once. Specimen: peripheral blood. Receptors originate from a woman in her thirties or forties with acute or convalescent COVID-19.

The sample holds one count of this clone. This chain uses TRBV7-3 with TRBJ2-2; TRBD1 might be the D (5 bases). The ends were cut back, 7 bases at V and 6 bases at J, with 9 bases in the middle. This CDR3 spans 12 amino acids. CDR1 is SGHTA and CDR2 is FQGTGA in the germline V gene. The DNA for the CDR3 is TGTGCCAGCACCCCAGGGTCCGGGGAGCTGTTTTTT. Translated, it gives CASTPGSGELFF.

This sequence joins TRBV28 and TRBJ2-7; 7 positions agree with TRBD1. CDR1 and CDR2 (germline): MDHEN, SYDVKM. This CDR3 has 14 residues. Losses at the gene ends were 6 bases for V and 1 base for J; bases not matched to a gene: 6. CDR3 loop: CASSFPRGSYEQYF. Here the CDR3 DNA reads TGTGCCAGCAGCTTTCCCAGGGGGTCCTACGAGCAGTACTTC.

This clone was recorded many times. This chain joins TRBV10-2 and TRBJ2-2; D remains ambiguous. The CDR3 totals 12 residues. Per germline, CDR1 WSHSY and CDR2 SAAADI. V lost 0 bases and J lost 9, with 5 bases in between. For the CDR3, the DNA is TGCGCCAGCAGTGAGTCTCTCCGGGAGCTGTTTTTT. This gives the protein CASSESLRELFF.

The V gene is TRBV21-1, the J gene TRBJ1-6; the table's D call of TRBD1 was not tested on the DNA. TRBV21-1 is recorded as a pseudogene. CDR3 size: 13 residues. In nucleotides, the CDR3 is TGTGCCACCATAACAGGGACCAACGAACCCCTCCACTTT. This codes for CATITGTNEPLHF.

This chain joins TRBV9 and TRBJ2-6; TRBD1 aligns across 7 bases. The CDR3 consists of 15 residues. After removal of 4 bases from V and 2 bases from J, the junction contained 3 bases not matched to a gene. The germline gives CDR1 SGDLS, CDR2 YYNGEE. This CDR3 is CASSPGGTGANVLTF. The DNA of the CDR3 is TGTGCCAGCAGCCCAGGGGGTACTGGGGCCAACGTCCTGACTTTC.

This clone was seen only a few times. The chain uses TRBV9 and TRBJ2-1; TRBD2 agrees at 11 bases. Germline loops: CDR1 SGDLS, CDR2 YYNGEE. The CDR3 covers 17 residues. After removal of 2 bases from V and 3 bases from J, the junction contained 7 bases not matched to a gene. CDR3 residues: CASSVDSGGAVYNEQFF. The CDR3 region has the DNA TGTGCCAGCAGCGTCGATAGCGGGGGGGCCGTCTACAATGAGCAGTTCTTC.

The chain is built from TRBV19 and TRBJ2-1; D gene unclear. Germline CDR1 and CDR2: LNHDA and SQIVND (reference sequence). This CDR3 is built from 14 residues. Trimming cost V 2 bases and J 7 bases, with 12 bases left between them. The CDR3 here is CASSIWVTDNEQFF. The CDR3, as DNA: TGTGCCAGTAGTATATGGGTTACAGATAATGAGCAGTTCTTC.

The rearrangement joins TRBV10-3 to TRBJ2-7, with 10 bases aligning to TRBD1. The CDR3 consists of 15 residues. From germline, CDR1 is ENHRY and CDR2 SYGVKD. V lost 3 bases and J lost 2; bases outside the gene matches: 4. The CDR3 nucleotides read TGTGCCATCAGTGATTGGGACAGGGGCACCTACGAGCAGTACTTC. Its protein is CAISDWDRGTYEQYF.

The V and J genes are TRBV27 and TRBJ2-7, with a tentative D call TRBD1 (6 bases). Germline-derived CDR1 and CDR2 are MNHEY and SMNVEV (reference sequence). The CDR3 consists of 14 residues. The V end lost 5 bases, the J end lost 3 bases, and 14 bases lay between the germline ends. CDR3 sequence: CASSPYPQGYEQYF. The CDR3 DNA is TGTGCCAGCAGTCCCTACCCACAGGGCTACGAGCAGTACTTC.

The chain has TRBV10-3 and TRBJ2-3, with 7 bases that match TRBD1. CDR1 ENHRY and CDR2 SYGVKD come from the germline V gene. V lost 3 bases to trimming and J lost 6 bases; unmatched junction nucleotides: 12. The CDR3 contains 16 residues. The CDR3 reads CAISDQLGQGDDTQYF. The CDR3 DNA follows: TGTGCCATCAGTGACCAATTGGGGCAGGGGGACGATACGCAGTATTTT.

The rearrangement joins TRBV7-9 to TRBJ1-1; the D is unclear. Trimming took 3 bases from V and 5 from J, leaving 10 bases between them. The CDR3 extends over 13 amino acids. Germline V lookup: CDR1 SEHNR, CDR2 FQNEAQ (reference sequence). CDR3 nucleotide sequence: TGTGCCAGCAGCTTCAATGACGGGACTGAAGCTTTCTTT. Translated, it gives CASSFNDGTEAFF.

The rearrangement uses TRBV7-3 and TRBJ2-1; D is undetermined. Trimming left V 5 bases short and J 5 bases short, with 7 bases between. The CDR3 runs 12 residues. The germline V gene encodes CDR1 SGHTA and CDR2 FQGTGA. CDR3 DNA sequence: TGTGCCAGCAGCCGCGATAACAATGAGCAGTTCTTC. It is translated as CASSRDNNEQFF.

The genes are TRBV5-1 and TRBJ2-7; 9 nucleotides line up with TRBD1. The germline CDR1 and CDR2 sequences are SGHRS and YFSETQ. Losses at the gene ends were 0 bases for V and 5 bases for J; bases not matched to a gene: 6. This CDR3 contains 15 residues. CDR3 protein: CASSLGDRDMNEQYF. DNA of the CDR3: TGCGCCAGCAGCTTGGGGGACAGGGATATGAACGAGCAGTACTTC.

This sequence joins TRBV7-3 and TRBJ2-5; 9 positions agree with TRBD2. J was trimmed by 2 bases and V by 5 bases; bases with no gene match: 6. CDR3 length: 15 amino acids. The germline gives CDR1 SGHTA, CDR2 FQGTGA. In DNA, the CDR3 is TGTGCCAGCAGCGAGAGCGGGGGGCAACAAGAGACCCAGTACTTC. Protein product: CASSESGGQQETQYF.

The chain couples TRBV3-1 (or the pseudogene TRBV3-2) to TRBJ1-4, with unresolved D. CDR3 length: 15 residues. Trimming removed 1 base at V and 2 bases at J, with 8 bases between. From germline, CDR1 is LGHDT and CDR2 YNNKEL (reference sequence). This CDR3 reads CASSQGQLTNEKLFF. In nucleotides, the CDR3 is TGTGCCAGCAGCCAAGGACAACTTACTAATGAAAAACTGTTTTTT.

The chain has TRBV12-3 or TRBV12-4 and TRBJ1-1, with D perhaps TRBD1 (5 bases). The CDR3 runs 13 residues. V lost 8 bases and J lost 3, with 13 bases in between. CDR3 loop: CASSNGADTEAFF. The CDR3 DNA reads as TGTGCCAGCTCCAATGGGGCAGACACTGAAGCTTTCTTT.

The chain joins TRBV5-1 to TRBJ2-7; maybe TRBD2 (5 bases). The CDR3 contains 14 residues. Germline lookup yields CDR1 SGHRS and CDR2 YFSETQ. Deletions cut 3 bases from V and 2 bases from J, with 12 bases between. CDR3 in DNA: TGCGCCAGCAGCTCAACGGGGATAACCTACGAGCAGTACTTC. Its protein product is CASSSTGITYEQYF. The variable domain in full, with the rest retrieved from reference TRBV5-1 and TRBJ2-7, is KAGVTQTPRYLIKTRGQQVTLSCSPISGHRSVSWYQQTPGQGLQFLFEYFSETQRNKGNFPGRFSGRQFSNSRSEMNVSTLELGDSALYLCASSSTGITYEQYFGPGTRLTVT.

This chain links TRBV30 with TRBJ1-3; D unclear. The CDR3 contains 11 residues. Germline V gene data show CDR1 as GTSNPN and CDR2 as SVGIG (reference sequence). The V end was cut by 7 bases, the J end by 1 base, with 5 bases between. CDR3 sequence: CAYGSGNTIYF. In DNA, the CDR3 is TGTGCCTACGGTTCTGGAAACACCATATATTTT.

The V gene is TRBV28, the J gene TRBJ1-1; D unclear. CDR3 length equals 16 residues. V shed 6 bases and J shed 2 bases, with 19 bases lying between them. Per the germline V gene, CDR1 is MDHEN and CDR2 is SYDVKM. As DNA, the CDR3 is TGTGCCAGCAGCCGCGGTGGCTTGGCGTTAAACACTGAAGCTTTCTTT. It yields the protein CASSRGGLALNTEAFF.

V gene TRBV3-1 (or the pseudogene TRBV3-2) combines with J gene TRBJ1-2; TRBD1 matches at 7 bases. Trimming cost V 5 bases and J 6 bases; bases outside gene matches: 3. This CDR3 has 12 residues. From germline, CDR1 is LGHDT and CDR2 YNNKEL (reference sequence). The CDR3 DNA reads as TGTGCCAGCAGCACAGGGGCGAATGGCTACACCTTC. This translates into CASSTGANGYTF.

This chain links TRBV29-1 with TRBJ2-7, with TRBD1 matching over 10 bases. The ends lost 4 bases at V and 3 bases at J; junction bases unmatched: 3. From germline, CDR1 is SQVTM and CDR2 ANQGSEA. The CDR3 consists of 13 residues. This CDR3 is CSVGGQGNYEQYF. CDR3 in DNA: TGCAGCGTTGGGGGACAGGGGAACTACGAGCAGTACTTC.

The chain is built from TRBV9 and TRBJ2-1, with D perhaps TRBD2 (7 bases). Germline V gene data show CDR1 as SGDLS and CDR2 as YYNGEE. This CDR3 has 16 residues. V lost 4 bases to trimming and J lost 10 bases, with 24 bases between them. CDR3 sequence reads: CASSPERGGSRGEQFF. CDR3 bases: TGTGCCAGCAGCCCCGAGAGGGGGGGGTCTCGGGGAGAGCAGTTCTTC.

This clone was counted only a few times. This chain links TRBV3-1 (or the pseudogene TRBV3-2) with TRBJ1-2; 9 bases map to TRBD1. Germline lookup yields CDR1 LGHDT and CDR2 YNNKEL (reference sequence). J gave up 6 bases and V 4 bases, and 9 bases lay outside the gene matches. The CDR3 extends over 15 amino acids. The CDR3 is CASSPGTGNINGYTF. CDR3 sequence (DNA): TGTGCCAGCAGCCCTGGGACAGGGAATATTAATGGCTACACCTTC.

The rearrangement uses TRBV4-3 and TRBJ2-2; 9 bases align to TRBD2. Germline lookup yields CDR1 LGHNA and CDR2 YSLEER. The CDR3 spans 14 residues. The V segment lost 9 bases and the J segment 1 base; nucleotides outside the gene matches: 3. The CDR3 nucleotides are TGCGCCAGTAGGACTAGCGAGAACACCGGGGAGCTGTTTTTT. Protein product: CASRTSENTGELFF.

CDR3 loop: CASSMTGVYGYTF. Written as DNA, the CDR3 is TGTGCCAGCAGTATGACAGGGGTCTATGGCTACACCTTC. The rearrangement joins TRBV12-3 or TRBV12-4 to TRBJ1-2; TRBD1 agrees at 8 bases. This CDR3 comprises 13 residues. V shed 5 bases, J shed 4 bases, and the junction held 3 bases outside the gene matches.

The chain has TRBV4-3 and TRBJ1-4, with D perhaps matching TRBD1 (5 bases). Trimming removed 0 bases from V and 5 bases from J, with 10 bases in between. This CDR3 contains 15 residues. CDR1 and CDR2 from the germline V gene are LGHNA and YSLEER. The CDR3 loop reads CASSQDLQGNEKLFF. CDR3 nucleotide sequence: TGCGCCAGCAGCCAAGACCTGCAGGGAAATGAAAAACTGTTTTTT.